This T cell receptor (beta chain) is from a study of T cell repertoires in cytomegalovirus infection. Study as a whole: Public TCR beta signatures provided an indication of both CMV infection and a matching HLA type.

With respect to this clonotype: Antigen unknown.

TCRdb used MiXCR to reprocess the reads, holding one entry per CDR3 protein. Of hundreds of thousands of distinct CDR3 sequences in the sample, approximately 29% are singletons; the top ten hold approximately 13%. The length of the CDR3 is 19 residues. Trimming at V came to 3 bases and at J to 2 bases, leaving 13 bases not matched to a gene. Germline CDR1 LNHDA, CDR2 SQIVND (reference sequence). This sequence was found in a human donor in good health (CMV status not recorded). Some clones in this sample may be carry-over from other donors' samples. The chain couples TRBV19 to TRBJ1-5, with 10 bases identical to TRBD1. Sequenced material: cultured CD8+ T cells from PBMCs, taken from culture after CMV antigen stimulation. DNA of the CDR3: TGTGCCAGTAGTATCTGGACCCCACCGGGACAGGGGCGCAATCAGCCCCAGCATTTT. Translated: CASSIWTPPGQGRNQPQHF. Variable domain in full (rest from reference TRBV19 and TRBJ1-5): DGGITQSPKYLFRKEGQNVTLSCEQNLNHDAMYWYRQDPGQGLRLIYYSQIVNDFQKGDIAEGYSVSREKKESFPLTVTSAQKNPTAFYLCASSIWTPPGQGRNQPQHFGDGTRLSIL.